This TCR beta chain stems from a study of regulatory T cells in long-lasting Graves disease. Findings and caveats of the study: Persistent cases favored TRBV28, TRBJ1-2 and TRBJ2-5. Thyroid tissue went unstudied; only peripheral blood was examined. It was possible that the small sample size reduced accuracy.

This clonotype has ten or more counts. The antigen remains unidentified. Germline CDR1 SGHAT, CDR2 FQDESV (reference sequence). The CDR3 has 15 residues. V lost 6 bases, J lost 3 bases, and 7 bases stayed unmatched. Sample time point: newly diagnosed GD, antithyroid drugs for less than 3 months. PBMC-derived RNA was used for the TCR library. Building the TCR beta libraries relied on iRepertoire HTBI primers, and CDR3 regions underwent Arm-PCR. TCRdb ran MiXCR on the multiplex PCR reads and lists one entry per CDR3 protein. The table includes approximately 310,000 distinct CDR3 sequences, 15% to 20% detected once.

Material: peripheral blood mononuclear cells (PBMCs), obtained at new diagnosis, from a patient treated with antithyroid drugs. The origin of this receptor is a female donor with Graves disease. V gene TRBV11-1 combines with J gene TRBJ2-3; 9 nucleotides line up with TRBD2. CDR3: CASSSRREGTDTQYF. The DNA of the CDR3 is TGTGCCAGCAGTTCACGGCGGGAGGGGACAGATACGCAGTATTTT.